These 17 T cell receptor beta chains share one sample of origin, sequenced in a study of blood T cell repertoires in COVID-19. This table comes from immunoSEQ multiplex PCR, and its TCRdb copy is limited to in-frame clones, with some not included. The sample records tens of thousands of clones, roughly four fifths being singletons. Sequencing was performed on peripheral blood. Receptor source: a woman aged 60 to 75 with acute or convalescent COVID-19.

The rearrangement joins TRBV10-2 to TRBJ2-7; D might be TRBD2 (7 bases). Germline CDR1 reads WSHSY; CDR2 reads SAAADI. This CDR3 has 16 residues. The V end was cut by 6 bases, the J end by 2 bases, with 20 bases between. The DNA of the CDR3 is TGCGCCAGCAGCTTCGGGGGGCTAGCGGCCACCTACGAGCAGTACTTC. It encodes CASSFGGLAATYEQYF.

The rearrangement uses TRBV7-2 and TRBJ2-7, with TRBD2 identical over 12 bases. The germline V gene encodes CDR1 SGHTA and CDR2 FQGNSA. V was clipped by 5 bases and J by 6 bases; unmatched bases: 5. This CDR3 contains 14 residues. The CDR3 region is CASSALAGGPEQYF. CDR3 nucleotide sequence: TGTGCCAGCAGCGCCCTAGCGGGGGGGCCCGAGCAGTACTTC.

The genes are TRBV6-6 and TRBJ1-4, with 9 bases fitting TRBD1. Per germline, CDR1 MNHNY and CDR2 SVGAGI (reference sequence). This CDR3 is built from 15 residues. The V segment lost 2 bases and the J segment 7 bases; nucleotides outside the gene matches: 5. Here the CDR3 DNA reads TGTGCCAGCAGTTACCCGACAGGGGGAGGTGAAAAACTGTTTTTT. Amino acid sequence: CASSYPTGGGEKLFF.

The chain carries TRBV5-6 and TRBJ2-7; 9 nucleotides line up with TRBD2. With 5 bases clipped from V and 1 base from J, the junction kept 1 base outside the gene matches. CDR3 size: 13 residues. The germline gives CDR1 SGHDT, CDR2 YYEEEE. The CDR3 spells CASRTSGSYEQYF. CDR3 DNA sequence: TGTGCCAGCAGGACTAGCGGTTCCTACGAGCAGTACTTC.

The chain employs TRBV5-1 and TRBJ2-3, with a weak D call TRBD1 (5 bases). The V and J ends lost 8 bases and 0 bases respectively, with 10 bases between them. Germline V gene sequence: CDR1 SGHRS, CDR2 YFSETQ. This CDR3 has 13 residues. The chain's CDR3 is CASGHTSTDTQYF. CDR3 coding DNA: TGCGCCAGTGGACATACAAGCACAGATACGCAGTATTTT.

This clone was detected only a few times. The chain uses TRBV19 and TRBJ1-3; D is unclear. CDR3 length: 15 amino acids. Germline V CDR1 and CDR2: LNHDA, SQIVND (reference sequence). The germline V and J ends were trimmed by 6 bases and 0 bases, with 12 bases remaining between them. The CDR3 protein is CASRTHLLSGNTIYF. CDR3 coding DNA: TGTGCCAGTAGAACCCACTTGCTCTCTGGAAACACCATATATTTT.

The rearrangement joins TRBV19 to TRBJ1-2, with D possibly being TRBD1 (6 bases). The CDR3 covers 15 residues. V lost 9 bases and J 6 bases, leaving 23 bases between the germline ends. Germline-derived CDR1 and CDR2 are LNHDA and SQIVND (reference sequence). The CDR3 region is CASGSFRGGSDGYTF. In DNA form, the CDR3 reads TGTGCCAGCGGTTCATTTAGGGGGGGGAGTGATGGCTACACCTTC.

The chain employs TRBV5-1 and TRBJ1-2; 8 bases match TRBD1. V lost 2 bases, J lost 4 bases, and 7 bases stayed unmatched. There are 15 residues in the CDR3. The germline V gene has CDR1 SGHRS and CDR2 YFSETQ. The DNA for the CDR3 is TGCGCCAGCAGCTTAACTTCCACAGGGGGCTATGGCTACACCTTC. Amino acid sequence: CASSLTSTGGYGYTF.

The J gene is TRBJ2-1, the V gene TRBV11-3; 8 bases match TRBD1. The trim removed 5 bases at V and 5 bases at J, leaving 8 bases unmatched. In germline, CDR1 is SGHNT, CDR2 YENEEA. The CDR3 length is 15 residues. The CDR3 spells CASSPGQGTHNEQFF. CDR3 nucleotide sequence: TGTGCCAGCAGCCCCGGACAGGGCACCCACAATGAGCAGTTCTTC. The entire variable domain, with the rest obtained from reference TRBV11-3 and TRBJ2-1, is as follows: EAGVVQSPRYKIIEKKQPVAFWCNPISGHNTLYWYLQNLGQGPELLIRYENEEAVDDSQLPKDRFSAERLKGVDSTLKIQPAELGDSAVYLCASSPGQGTHNEQFFGPGTRLTVL.

This rearrangement joins TRBV27 to TRBJ1-1; the D gene is possibly TRBD1 (5 bases). The V gene lost 2 bases and the J gene lost 6 bases, with 7 bases spanning the gap. The CDR3 extends over 12 amino acids. CDR1 and CDR2 from the germline V gene are MNHEY and SMNVEV (reference sequence). The CDR3 region is CASSLGGAEAFF. The CDR3 coding sequence is TGTGCCAGCAGTTTAGGAGGGGCTGAAGCTTTCTTT.

The chain is built from TRBV7-2 and TRBJ1-1; TRBD1 might be the D (5 bases). Between the trimmed V and J ends, which lost 5 bases and 7 bases, there was a span of 14 bases. The CDR3 covers 13 residues. Germline-derived CDR1 and CDR2 are SGHTA and FQGNSA. The CDR3 DNA reads TGTGCCAGCAGCCCGCAGCCAGGGCTTGAAGCTTTCTTT. Protein sequence: CASSPQPGLEAFF.

The chain links TRBV2 to TRBJ1-5, with D possibly being TRBD1 (6 bases). The CDR3 has 14 amino acids. The V and J ends lost 2 bases and 4 bases respectively, with 9 bases between them. Germline-derived CDR1 and CDR2 are SNHLY and FYNNEI. CDR3: CASSESRGNQPQHF. DNA for the CDR3: TGTGCCAGCAGTGAATCCAGGGGAAATCAGCCCCAGCATTTT.

CDR3 nucleotides: TGTGCCTGGAGTCCGACTGGTGTTGAGCAGTACTTC. Amino acids: CAWSPTGVEQYF. The chain carries TRBV30 and TRBJ2-7; unclear D gene. The V and J ends lost 2 bases and 7 bases respectively, with 12 bases between them. This CDR3 is built from 12 residues. Germline-derived CDR1 and CDR2 are GTSNPN and SVGIG (reference sequence).

This clone came up once. The rearrangement uses TRBV11-2 and TRBJ2-5; 7 bases match TRBD1. Germline loops: CDR1 SGHAT, CDR2 FQNNGV. Trimming took 4 bases from V and 3 from J; bases not matched to a gene: 11. The CDR3 spans 16 residues. The CDR3 sequence is CASSSRKGAVKETQYF. The CDR3 DNA reads as TGTGCCAGCAGCTCCAGGAAGGGGGCGGTAAAAGAGACCCAGTACTTC.

This clone was observed a single time. The chain uses TRBV28 and TRBJ2-4, with D perhaps matching TRBD1 (5 bases). Germline CDR1 reads MDHEN; CDR2 reads SYDVKM. The ends were cut back, 5 bases at V and 0 bases at J, with 11 bases in the middle. This CDR3 has 15 residues. The CDR3 spells CASSRTTIAKNIQYF. The CDR3 nucleotides read TGTGCCAGCAGTCGGACAACAATAGCCAAAAACATTCAGTACTTC.

V usage is TRBV5-4 and J usage is TRBJ2-7; D is perhaps TRBD2 (6 bases). V was shortened by 1 base and J by 5 bases, with 13 bases between the two germline ends. Germline assignment: CDR1 SGHNT and CDR2 YYREEE (reference sequence). CDR3 size: 14 residues. The CDR3 loop reads CASSLRESRNEQYF. The CDR3, as DNA: TGTGCCAGCAGCTTGCGGGAGAGTCGGAACGAGCAGTACTTC.

The chain carries TRBV19 and TRBJ1-5, with a weak D call TRBD1 (5 bases). Trimming removed 6 bases from V and 2 bases from J, with 14 bases in between. Per germline, CDR1 LNHDA and CDR2 SQIVND (reference sequence). The CDR3 covers 15 residues. CDR3 in amino acids: CASRMGGSRNQPQHF. CDR3 nucleotide sequence: TGTGCCAGTAGAATGGGGGGTTCGCGCAATCAGCCCCAGCATTTT.